The 21 T cell receptor beta chains below were found in one sample sequenced in a study of T cells in Graves' hyperthyroidism and ophthalmopathy. Amplified regions were TCR beta CDR3 sequences from RNA transcripts. The study used the HTBI primer set for a first-round RT-PCR of the TCR CDR3. Each CDR3 protein is one row after TCRdb ran MiXCR on the multiplex PCR reads. The repertoire holds a few hundred thousand distinct CDR3 sequences, with approximately 16% as singletons. Sequenced: blood. All receptors derive from a woman aged 35 to 49 with Graves' ophthalmopathy.

At least ten counts were recorded for this clonotype. V usage is TRBV12-3 or TRBV12-4 and J usage is TRBJ1-2; 9 bases align to TRBD1. The junction had 7 bases not matched to a gene; V was cut back by 5 bases and J by 6 bases. The CDR3 length is 14 residues. CDR3 protein: CASSPDRGGDGYTF. The CDR3 bases are TGTGCCAGCAGTCCCGACAGGGGGGGTGATGGCTACACCTTC.

This clonotype was recorded a few times. The chain recombines TRBV2 with TRBJ1-5; weak D call: TRBD1 (5 bases). Trimming took off 4 bases at V and 1 base at J, with 11 bases between the two ends. This CDR3 has 15 residues. Germline V lookup: CDR1 SNHLY, CDR2 FYNNEI. The CDR3 nucleotides read TGTGCCAGCAGTGGACCTGGGGCGAGCAATCAGCCCCAGCATTTT. This gives the protein CASSGPGASNQPQHF.

The CDR3 loop reads CSARVELAINEQFF. CDR3 bases: TGCAGTGCTAGAGTTGAACTAGCGATCAATGAGCAGTTCTTC. The chain joins TRBV20-1 to TRBJ2-1, with 7 nucleotides matching TRBD2. Per the germline V gene, CDR1 is DFQATT and CDR2 is SNEGSKA (reference sequence). After removal of 1 base from V and 6 bases from J, the junction contained 6 bases not matched to a gene. This CDR3 has 14 residues.

CDR3 region: CASSVGPKEFSGRADTQYF. CDR3 bases: TGTGCCAGCAGCGTAGGACCGAAAGAATTTAGCGGGAGGGCAGATACGCAGTATTTT. V usage is TRBV9 and J usage is TRBJ2-3; the match to TRBD2 covers 11 bases. This CDR3 contains 19 residues. Losses at the gene ends were 0 bases for V and 4 bases for J; bases not matched to a gene: 13. Germline assignment: CDR1 SGDLS and CDR2 YYNGEE.

With regard to this clonotype: A much more abundant neighbour one base away suggests this may be a read error. This chain joins TRBV28 and TRBJ1-1; D is unclear. Trimming shortened V by 6 bases and J by 3 bases, and 14 bases separated the two germline ends. The germline V gene has CDR1 MDHEN and CDR2 SYDVKM. The CDR3 is 14 residues long. This CDR3 reads CASSPRTRYTEAFF. The CDR3 DNA is TGTGCCAGCAGCCCTCGTACACGTTACACTGAAGCTTTCTTT.

This clonotype was seen many times. This chain joins TRBV5-1 and TRBJ2-1, with unresolved D. This CDR3 has 16 residues. Between the trimmed V and J ends, which lost 2 bases and 0 bases, there was a span of 12 bases. The germline CDR1 and CDR2 sequences are SGHRS and YFSETQ. The CDR3 bases are TGCGCCAGCAGCTTCTTCGACTTGAGCTCCTACAATGAGCAGTTCTTC. This codes for CASSFFDLSSYNEQFF.

The V and J genes are TRBV6-1 and TRBJ2-1, with 12 bases identical to TRBD2. This CDR3 has 15 amino acids. The J segment lost 9 bases and the V segment lost 5 bases, leaving 8 bases of the junction unmatched. Germline values: CDR1 MNHNS, CDR2 SASEGT. The CDR3 DNA reads TGTGCCAGCAGTCCCTCTAGCGGGGGGGCCGGTGAGCAGTTCTTC. It specifies CASSPSSGGAGEQFF.

This chain links TRBV4-1 with TRBJ2-4; TRBD1 matches at 9 bases. The germline V gene encodes CDR1 MGHRA and CDR2 YSYEKL. The CDR3 extends over 16 amino acids. V shed 2 bases, J shed 9 bases, and the junction held 11 bases outside the gene matches. The CDR3 sequence: CASSQPGRDRAGIQYF. The DNA for the CDR3 is TGCGCCAGCAGCCAACCAGGCCGGGACAGGGCGGGCATTCAGTACTTC.

Ten or more counts support this clonotype. This chain links TRBV10-3 with TRBJ2-1, with a possible D match to TRBD1 (6 bases). Germline CDR1 ENHRY, CDR2 SYGVKD. This CDR3 spans 12 amino acids. Trimming pared 6 bases from V and 8 bases from J, leaving 11 bases between. The CDR3 is CAISRDTDEQFF. The CDR3 nucleotides are TGTGCCATCAGCCGGGACACCGATGAGCAGTTCTTC.

About this clonotype: A much larger clone sits a single nucleotide away, making a read error possible. V usage is TRBV28 and J usage is TRBJ1-1, with D unresolved. The CDR3 is made up of 14 amino acids. CDR1 and CDR2 from the germline V gene are MDHEN and SYDVKM. V was trimmed by 2 bases and J by 4 bases, leaving 11 bases between them. CDR3 loop: CASSLPGPRTEAFF. In nucleotides, the CDR3 is TGTGCCAGCAGTTTACCAGGCCCCCGCACTGAAGCTTTCTTT.

This clonotype was seen repeatedly, ten times or more. The chain couples TRBV5-1 to TRBJ2-7; 9 nucleotides agree with TRBD2. Trimming cost V 0 bases and J 2 bases; bases outside gene matches: 3. Germline V gives CDR1 SGHRS, CDR2 YFSETQ. The CDR3 spans 15 residues. CDR3 sequence: CASSLGASGTYEQYF. The CDR3 coding sequence is TGCGCCAGCAGCTTGGGTGCTAGCGGGACCTACGAGCAGTACTTC.

This chain links TRBV20-1 with TRBJ2-7, with 8 bases fitting TRBD1. This CDR3 has 14 residues. J gave up 2 bases and V 2 bases, and 5 bases lay outside the gene matches. The germline gives CDR1 DFQATT, CDR2 SNEGSKA (reference sequence). The DNA of the CDR3 is TGCAGTGCTAGAAGACAGGGGCCCCCCTACGAGCAGTACTTC. Translation: CSARRQGPPYEQYF.

In its sample, this clonotype was seen many times. This chain links TRBV13 with TRBJ2-7; tentative D call: TRBD1 (5 bases). Germline V gene sequence: CDR1 PRHDT, CDR2 FYEKMQ (reference sequence). There are 14 residues in the CDR3. The ends were cut back, 3 bases at V and 5 bases at J, with 14 bases in the middle. DNA of the CDR3: TGTGCCAGCAGCTTTTCAGGGCGGACCCACGAGCAGTACTTC. This translates into CASSFSGRTHEQYF.

Note on this clonotype: A clone one base away is much larger, so this may be a read error. The V and J genes are TRBV6-1 and TRBJ1-4; D gene uncertain. This CDR3 comprises 16 residues. V gave up 3 bases and J gave up 5 bases, with 16 bases separating them. The germline CDR1 and CDR2 sequences are MNHNS and SASEGT. The CDR3 spells CASSDQRGMGNEKLFF. Written as DNA, the CDR3 is TGTGCCAGCAGTGATCAACGAGGGATGGGAAATGAAAAACTGTTTTTT.

A note on this clonotype: This may arise from a read error, as a much more abundant clone is one base away. V is TRBV2 and J is TRBJ2-3; TRBD1 matches at 10 bases. CDR1 is SNHLY and CDR2 is FYNNEI in the germline V gene. This CDR3 contains 13 residues. Written as DNA, the CDR3 is TGTGCCAGCACCGGGACAGGGGTAAATACGCGGTATTTT. It codes for CASTGTGVNTRYF.

The chain uses TRBV29-1 and TRBJ2-3; D is unclear. Germline loops: CDR1 SQVTM, CDR2 ANQGSEA. V was trimmed by 3 bases and J by 2 bases, leaving 6 bases between them. CDR3 length: 12 residues. This CDR3 reads CSVDGATDTQYF. CDR3 nucleotide sequence: TGCAGCGTTGACGGCGCCACAGATACGCAGTATTTT.

This clonotype was seen many times. This rearrangement joins TRBV30 to TRBJ1-2, with a weak D call TRBD1 (6 bases). The CDR3 totals 13 residues. The ends were cut back, 1 base at V and 5 bases at J, with 11 bases in the middle. The germline CDR1 and CDR2 sequences are GTSNPN and SVGIG (reference sequence). Here the CDR3 reads CAWSGTARYGYTF. The CDR3 bases are TGTGCCTGGAGTGGGACAGCCAGATATGGCTACACCTTC.

This clonotype was observed many times. The chain combines TRBV30 with TRBJ2-1, with D perhaps TRBD1 (5 bases). V gave up 3 bases and J gave up 9 bases, with 9 bases separating them. This CDR3 is 11 amino acids long. Per the germline V gene, CDR1 is GTSNPN and CDR2 is SVGIG (reference sequence). In DNA form, the CDR3 reads TGTGCCTGGAGCGCCCAGGGTGAGCAGTTCTTC. Its translation is CAWSAQGEQFF.

This clonotype was counted many times. The chain couples TRBV28 to TRBJ1-5, with D perhaps matching TRBD1 (5 bases). The CDR3 runs to 14 residues. Germline CDR1 is MDHEN and CDR2 is SYDVKM. V was cut by 5 bases and J by 6 bases, with 14 bases left in between. This chain's CDR3 is CASSPREGSQPQHF. The DNA for the CDR3 is TGTGCCAGCAGTCCCCGGGAGGGGAGTCAGCCCCAGCATTTT.

Points on this clonotype: One base away lies a much larger clone, so this may be a sequencing read error. The rearrangement joins TRBV6-1 to TRBJ1-6; perhaps TRBD1 as D (5 bases). CDR1 is MNHNS, CDR2 SASEGT, per germline. The CDR3 is 14 residues long. In nucleotides, the CDR3 is TGTGCCAGCAGCGAGGGGCCTGGGAATTCACCCGTCCACTTT. Its translation is CASSEGPGNSPVHF.

This clonotype was observed many times. The J gene is TRBJ1-6, the V gene TRBV2, with TRBD1 matching 7 bases. CDR1 and CDR2 from the germline V gene are SNHLY and FYNNEI. The CDR3 consists of 15 residues. The J segment lost 6 bases and the V segment lost 3 bases, leaving 5 bases of the junction unmatched. The CDR3 here is CASSEDAGGNSPLHF. As DNA, the CDR3 is TGTGCCAGCAGTGAGGATGCAGGGGGTAATTCACCCCTCCACTTT.